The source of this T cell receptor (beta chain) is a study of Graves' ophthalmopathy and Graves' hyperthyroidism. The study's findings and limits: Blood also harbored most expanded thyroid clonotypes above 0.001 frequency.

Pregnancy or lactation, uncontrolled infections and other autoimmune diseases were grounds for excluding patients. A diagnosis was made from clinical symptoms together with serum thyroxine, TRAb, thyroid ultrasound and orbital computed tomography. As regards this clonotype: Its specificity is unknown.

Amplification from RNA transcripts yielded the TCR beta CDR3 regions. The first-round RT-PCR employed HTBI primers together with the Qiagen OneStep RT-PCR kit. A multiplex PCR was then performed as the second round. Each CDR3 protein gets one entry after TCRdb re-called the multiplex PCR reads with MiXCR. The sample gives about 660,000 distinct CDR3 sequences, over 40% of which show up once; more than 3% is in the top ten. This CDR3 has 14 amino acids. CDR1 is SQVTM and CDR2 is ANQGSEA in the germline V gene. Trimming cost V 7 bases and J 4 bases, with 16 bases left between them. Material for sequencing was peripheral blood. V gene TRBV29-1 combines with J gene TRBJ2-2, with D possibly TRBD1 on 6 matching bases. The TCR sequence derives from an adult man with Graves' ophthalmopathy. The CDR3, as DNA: TGCAGCGGGGGCGGGTCCAGGGGCACCGGGGAGCTGTTTTTT. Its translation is CSGGGSRGTGELFF.